There are a few counts of the clone carrying this T cell receptor beta chain. Its antigen is as yet unknown. The data derive from a study of cytomegalovirus exposure and HLA in healthy donors. Study summary: HLA-typed donors were the source of about 85 million unique TCRs, which an early data release held. Points from the study as a whole: In vitro checks showed that a few CMV-associated chains really do target CMV antigens. Most TCR sequences proved rare, with some public TCRs found in many donors.

13 Jbeta primers and 60 Vbeta primers were used for the PCR. Using immunoSEQ multiplex PCR, the repertoire was profiled, and TCRdb retains in-frame clones only, with some absent. Counted here are some 210,000 clones, around 86% occurring once; the ten biggest clones make up around 1.4%. Trimming at V came to 3 bases and at J to 6 bases, leaving 3 bases not matched to a gene. The CDR3 extends over 14 amino acids. CDR1 and CDR2 (germline): SGHVS, FNYEAQ. Sequences were obtained from PBMCs. The chain joins TRBV7-6 to TRBJ2-1, with 9 bases fitting TRBD2. The source is a young man in good health and CMV-seronegative. The CDR3 coding sequence is TGTGCCAGCAGCTTGCGGGGGGGCATCAATGAGCAGTTCTTC. This translates into CASSLRGGINEQFF.